This is a list of T cell receptor beta chains from one sample in a study of cytomegalovirus exposure and HLA in healthy donors. The assay was immunoSEQ multiplex PCR, and TCRdb's table has in-frame clones only and misses some. The sample shows roughly 100,000 clones, about three quarters of them seen only once. Sequences were obtained from PBMCs. The receptor set was obtained from a man aged 25-45 years in good health and CMV-seropositive. Each CDR3 is given with its conserved first and last residue. The D gene is left open where the match is weak. Size tells how often a clone was seen (once, few, many) or the class of an expanded clone, and some rows leave it out.

few | . | TRBJ1-5 | TRBV21-1 | CASSHREGQRRRNQPQHF | TGTGCCAGCAGCCATCGGGAGGGGCAAAGGCGGCGCAATCAGCCCCAGCATTTT
. | . | TRBJ1-5 | TRBV11-2 | CASSPGDLPQHF | TGTGCCAGCAGCCCGGGGGATCTGCCCCAGCATTTT
. | . | TRBJ1-5 | TRBV7-8 | CASSLGQLRSNQPQHF | TGTGCCAGCAGCTTAGGTCAGTTGCGGAGCAATCAGCCCCAGCATTTT
once | . | TRBJ2-2 | TRBV5-5 | CASSLDRGGELFF | TGTGCCAGCAGCTTGGATCGAGGCGGGGAGCTGTTTTTT
. | . | TRBJ2-5 | TRBV5-1 | CASSLAQETQYF | TGCGCCAGCAGCTTGGCTCAAGAGACCCAGTACTTC
. | TRBD1 | TRBJ1-5 | TRBV5-8 | CASSSNRGSNQPQHF | TGTGCCAGCAGCTCGAACAGGGGAAGCAATCAGCCCCAGCATTTT
. | . | TRBJ2-7 | TRBV29-1 | CSASLSIYEQYF | TGCAGCGCGAGTCTGTCAATCTACGAGCAGTACTTC
. | TRBD1 | TRBJ1-3 | TRBV28 | CASSAGQGAQYGNTIYF | TGTGCCAGCAGCGCCGGACAGGGGGCGCAGTATGGAAACACCATATATTTT
. | . | TRBJ2-7 | TRBV2 | CAGQGAAALGEQYF | TGTGCCGGACAAGGGGCGGCGGCCTTGGGGGAGCAGTACTTC
. | . | TRBJ1-2 | TRBV19 | CATYAYGYTF | TGTGCCACCTACGCGTATGGCTACACCTTC
. | . | TRBJ1-5 | TRBV4-2 | CASSPHLAGNQPQHF | TGTGCCAGCAGCCCCCACCTGGCGGGCAATCAGCCCCAGCATTTT
. | TRBD1 | TRBJ2-1 | TRBV6-6 | CASSYRDSNNEQFF | TGTGCCAGCAGTTACCGGGACAGTAACAATGAGCAGTTCTTC
. | TRBD2 | TRBJ2-7 | TRBV19 | CASRKRDGDEQYF | TGTGCCAGTAGAAAGCGGGACGGGGACGAGCAGTACTTC
few | . | TRBJ2-1 | TRBV7-9 | CASSYKNNEQFF | TGTGCCAGCAGCTATAAAAACAATGAGCAGTTCTTC
. | . | TRBJ2-7 | TRBV27 | CASSPPGREQYF | TGTGCCAGCAGTCCTCCAGGGCGCGAGCAGTACTTC
. | TRBD1 | TRBJ1-2 | TRBV6-6 | CASSDRGHGYTF | TGTGCCAGCAGCGACAGGGGTCATGGCTACACCTTC
. | . | TRBJ2-7 | TRBV14 | CASSHINRDEQYF | TGTGCCAGCAGCCACATTAACAGGGACGAGCAGTACTTC
few | . | TRBJ1-1 | TRBV7-9 | CSSSPLSGNTEAFF | TGTTCCAGCAGCCCCCTCTCAGGGAACACTGAAGCTTTCTTT
few | TRBD2 | TRBJ2-3 | TRBV15 | CATSRASSGVASTDTQYF | TGTGCCACCAGCAGAGCGAGTAGCGGGGTGGCAAGCACAGATACGCAGTATTTT
. | . | TRBJ2-3 | TRBV5-6 | CASSLAGWDTDTQYF | TGTGCCAGCAGCTTGGCAGGGTGGGACACAGATACGCAGTATTTT
. | . | TRBJ1-4 | TRBV30 | CAWSWGPNEKLFF | TGTGCCTGGAGTTGGGGCCCAAATGAAAAACTGTTTTTT
. | TRBD2 | TRBJ2-1 | TRBV27 | CASRSSGQYNEQFF | TGTGCCAGCAGGAGTAGCGGGCAGTACAATGAGCAGTTCTTC
. | TRBD2 | TRBJ2-3 | TRBV5-1 | CASSPRGSSTDTQYF | TGCGCCAGCAGCCCGCGCGGGAGCAGCACAGATACGCAGTATTTT
. | . | TRBJ1-1 | TRBV5-1 | CASSLILGGEAFF | TGCGCCAGCAGCTTGATCCTGGGAGGTGAAGCTTTCTTT
. | . | TRBJ1-5 | TRBV11-2 | CASSKRGSSHQPQHF | TGTGCCAGCAGCAAAAGGGGGTCATCGCATCAGCCCCAGCATTTT
. | . | TRBJ1-3 | TRBV9 | CASTSGATGNTIYF | TGTGCCAGCACCTCAGGGGCGACGGGAAACACCATATATTTT